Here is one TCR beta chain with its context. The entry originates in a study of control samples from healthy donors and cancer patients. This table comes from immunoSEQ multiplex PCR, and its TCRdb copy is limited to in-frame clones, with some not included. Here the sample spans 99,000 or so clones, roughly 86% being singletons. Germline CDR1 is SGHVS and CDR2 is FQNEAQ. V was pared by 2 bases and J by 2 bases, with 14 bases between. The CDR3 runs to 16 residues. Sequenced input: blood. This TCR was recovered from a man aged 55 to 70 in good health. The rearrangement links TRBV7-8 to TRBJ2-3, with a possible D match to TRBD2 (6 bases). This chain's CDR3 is CASSLMAAGPTDTQYF. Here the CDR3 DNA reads TGTGCCAGCAGCTTAATGGCTGCGGGGCCCACAGATACGCAGTATTTT.